This T cell receptor (beta chain) is from a study of shared clonotypes between healthy human individuals. Whole-study findings and limits: Rarefaction gave evidence that sorted-subset sequencing remained incomplete despite large depth.

Trimming shortened V by 4 bases and J by 0 bases, and 7 bases separated the two germline ends. Germline-derived CDR1 and CDR2 are MDHEN and SYDVKM. The CDR3 consists of 13 residues. Donors, healthy HIV-negative adults, lacked recent acute infections or vaccinations. As to this clone: The antigen is not known.

In the source study's methods: As immunoSEQ supplied junction-only sequences (without quality scores), filtering differed. Produced via immunoSEQ multiplex PCR; TCRdb's table is partial and in-frame only. Clone size and V and J calls were adopted from that table, with D and trimming inferred from the DNA. The sample yields about 2.3 million clones, about 92% seen once. V is TRBV28 and J is TRBJ2-7; D unclear. The sequence was collected from a man between 18 and 35 years old in good health. Some clones in this sample may be carry-over from other donors' samples. The sample comprised naive CD4+ T cells from PBMCs. Subset indicated: CD45RA+ positively selected. The CDR3: CASSYLSSYEQYF. The CDR3 bases are TGTGCCAGCAGTTATCTGTCCTCCTACGAGCAGTACTTC.